The TCR beta chain under discussion was sequenced for a study of blood T cells in healthy people across ages. The second PCR ran about 6 to 12 cycles with a sample-barcoded 5' primer and J-beta primers. Via MiXCR, TCRdb re-called the 5' RACE reads, giving one row per CDR3 protein. The sample shows around 1.5 million distinct CDR3 sequences, roughly 40% of them seen only once. General study results and limits: TCR beta diversity, measured per million T cells, fell in a roughly linear way with age. It was found that TCR beta diversity correlated strongly with the percentage of naive T cells.

This clonotype was seen a handful of times. Antigen specificity is unknown. Sequenced sample: blood. This receptor was taken from a young woman in good health.

CDR3 residues: CASSSGGGEEQFF. CDR3 coding DNA: TGTGCCAGTTCATCAGGGGGCGGTGAGGAGCAGTTCTTC. This chain joins TRBV12-3 or TRBV12-4 and TRBJ2-1, with TRBD1 identical over 8 bases. Trimming took 9 bases from V and 10 from J; bases not matched to a gene: 11. The CDR3 loop spans 13 amino acids.